This T cell receptor (beta chain) was sequenced for a study of T cell responses to AZD1222 COVID-19 vaccine. Study overall: Pooling of second doses given at about 4 or about 12 weeks was done.

Assay: immunoSEQ multiplex PCR; the TCRdb copy retains only in-frame clones and omits some. The sample includes 120,000 or so clones, 80% to 90% of them seen just once. Notes on the study in general: Researchers report vaccine-associated CD4 TCRs spanning spike, with dominance at 160-218 and 743-854. Nearly half of spike-specific TCRs reportedly go after variant regions that carry no mutations. White British donors predominated, females outnumbered males, and clonal diversity was possibly underestimated.

A note on this clone: Its antigen is still unknown.

The sequenced sample was peripheral blood, obtained on day 0 of AZD1222 vaccination. This clonotype was obtained from an adult in good health.

The CDR3 is CASSEDGFTDTQYF. The CDR3 coding sequence is TGCGCCAGCAGCGAGGACGGATTCACAGATACGCAGTATTTT. The genes are TRBV5-1 and TRBJ2-3; D gene unclear. V lost 4 bases, J lost 2 bases, and 11 bases lay in between. Germline V gene lookup returns CDR1 SGHRS and CDR2 YFSETQ. There are 14 residues in the CDR3.